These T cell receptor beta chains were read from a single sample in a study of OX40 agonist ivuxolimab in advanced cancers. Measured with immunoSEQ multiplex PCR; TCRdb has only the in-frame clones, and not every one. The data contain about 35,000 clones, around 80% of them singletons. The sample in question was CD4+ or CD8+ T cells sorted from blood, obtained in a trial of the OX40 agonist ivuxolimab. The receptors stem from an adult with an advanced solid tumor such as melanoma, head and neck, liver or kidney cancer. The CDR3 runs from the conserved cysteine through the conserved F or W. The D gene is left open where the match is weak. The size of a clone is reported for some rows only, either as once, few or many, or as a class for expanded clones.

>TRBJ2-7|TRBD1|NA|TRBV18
TGTGCCAGCTCACCGGACAGGGCCTACGAGCAGTACTTC
CASSPDRAYEQYF
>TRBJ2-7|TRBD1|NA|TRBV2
TGTGCCAGCTGTGGACAGGGGCGCTACGAGCAGTACTTC
CASCGQGRYEQYF
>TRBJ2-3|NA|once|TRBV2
TGTGCCAGCAGCCCGGCACTTCCCACAGATACGCAGTATTTT
CASSPALPTDTQYF
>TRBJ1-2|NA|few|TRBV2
TGTGCCAGCAGTTCCGGACGGCCGCGGAACTATGGCTACACCTTC
CASSSGRPRNYGYTF
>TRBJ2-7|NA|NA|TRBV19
TGTGCCAGTAGTACTACAGAGTACGAGCAGTACTTC
CASSTTEYEQYF
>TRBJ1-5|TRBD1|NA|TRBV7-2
TGTGCCAGCAGCTTAGCTCGGACAGGGTCGCAGCCCCAGCATTTT
CASSLARTGSQPQHF
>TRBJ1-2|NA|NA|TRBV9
TGTGCCAGCAGCGTAGACAGGAACTATGGCTACACCTTC
CASSVDRNYGYTF
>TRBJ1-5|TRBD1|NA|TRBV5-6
TGTGCCAGCAGCTTGGGGACAGGGGGCGAACAGCCCCAGCATTTT
CASSLGTGGEQPQHF
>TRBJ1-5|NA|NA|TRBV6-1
TGTGCCAGCAGTGATTGGGCTGGGTTTAGCAATCAGCCCCAGCATTTT
CASSDWAGFSNQPQHF
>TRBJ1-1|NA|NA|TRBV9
TGTGCCAGCAGCGTATCGGGGGGCGCGGACACTGAAGCTTTCTTT
CASSVSGGADTEAFF